A single sample is the source of the 20 T cell receptor beta chains below, sequenced in a study of CD4 T cells in relation to SARS-CoV-2 and coronaviruses. Profiled with immunoSEQ multiplex PCR; TCRdb holds only in-frame clones, not every one. The sample records approximately 50,000 clones, about 92% being singletons. Sequencing was performed on naive CD4+ T cells from PBMCs. Regarding subset: naive CD4+ T cells isolated by negative enrichment. The receptors were gathered from an adult with COVID-19.

The chain combines TRBV27 with TRBJ2-5; the match to TRBD2 covers 12 bases. Per germline, CDR1 MNHEY and CDR2 SMNVEV (reference sequence). The V gene end was trimmed by 2 bases and the J gene end by 9 bases; junction bases not matched to a gene: 16. The CDR3 contains 18 residues. The CDR3: CASSLDGTSGLLHRAQYF. CDR3 sequence (DNA): TGTGCCAGCAGTTTAGATGGGACTAGCGGGCTCCTCCACAGGGCCCAGTACTTC.

CDR3 bases: TGTGCCACCAGCAGAGACTCCACAGATACGCAGTATTTT. Translated, it gives CATSRDSTDTQYF. This rearrangement joins TRBV15 to TRBJ2-3; no clear D gene. The CDR3 is 13 residues long. The germline CDR1 and CDR2 sequences are LNHNV and YYDKDF (reference sequence). V gave up 0 bases and J gave up 2 bases, with 3 bases separating them.

The rearrangement links TRBV11-3 to TRBJ2-7; no definite D call. Trimming pared 4 bases from V and 6 bases from J, leaving 13 bases between. The length of the CDR3 is 13 residues. CDR1 is SGHNT and CDR2 is YENEEA in the germline V gene. This chain's CDR3 is CASSSVRTGEQYF. The CDR3 region has the DNA TGTGCCAGCAGCTCTGTGAGAACCGGCGAGCAGTACTTC.

The CDR3 is CASSNPEGTFRYNEQFF. Written as DNA, the CDR3 is TGTGCCAGCAGCAATCCTGAAGGTACGTTCCGCTACAATGAGCAGTTCTTC. This chain links TRBV21-1 with TRBJ2-1. TRBV21-1 is a pseudogene. CDR3 length equals 17 residues.

This CDR3 reads CASSLNSGVYTEAFF. CDR3 nucleotides: TGTGCCAGCAGCCTGAATAGCGGAGTTTACACTGAAGCTTTCTTT. The V call is TRBV3-1 (or the pseudogene TRBV3-2), the J call TRBJ1-1; no definite D call. There are 15 residues in the CDR3. Trimming removed 4 bases at V and 3 bases at J, with 15 bases between. The germline CDR1 and CDR2 sequences are LGHDT and YNNKEL (reference sequence).

This rearrangement joins TRBV9 to TRBJ2-3; tentative D call: TRBD2 (7 bases). CDR1 is SGDLS and CDR2 is YYNGEE in the germline V gene. Trimming took off 0 bases at V and 5 bases at J, with 16 bases between the two ends. This CDR3 region has 16 residues. The DNA for the CDR3 is TGTGCCAGCAGCGTAGAAGGGGGGAGGGCCCTAGATACGCAGTATTTT. This translates into CASSVEGGRALDTQYF.

The V call is TRBV5-1, the J call TRBJ2-3; 8 bases map to TRBD2. Trimming cost V 4 bases and J 4 bases; bases outside gene matches: 11. Per the germline V gene, CDR1 is SGHRS and CDR2 is YFSETQ. The CDR3 extends over 16 amino acids. The CDR3: CASSRKSGSTADTQYF. As DNA, the CDR3 is TGCGCCAGCAGCCGAAAAAGCGGGAGTACGGCAGATACGCAGTATTTT.

This rearrangement joins TRBV7-9 to TRBJ2-1, with TRBD1 identical over 10 bases. In germline, CDR1 is SEHNR, CDR2 FQNEAQ (reference sequence). V lost 5 bases, J lost 4 bases, and 11 bases stayed unmatched. The CDR3 runs 17 residues. The CDR3: CASSITWDRGEYNEQFF. In nucleotides, the CDR3 is TGTGCCAGCAGCATTACCTGGGACAGGGGAGAATACAATGAGCAGTTCTTC.

The chain couples TRBV7-9 to TRBJ2-3; D might be TRBD2 (5 bases). The CDR3 spans 17 residues. Germline CDR1 and CDR2: SEHNR and FQNEAQ (reference sequence). Deletions cut 5 bases from V and 2 bases from J, with 20 bases between. The CDR3 reads CASSLAGLLRNTDTQYF. The DNA of the CDR3 is TGTGCCAGCAGCCTCGCAGGACTCCTGAGAAACACAGATACGCAGTATTTT.

V and J are TRBV4-1 and TRBJ1-1, with D maybe TRBD1 (5 bases). This CDR3 is built from 16 residues. V gave up 1 base and J gave up 1 base, with 13 bases separating them. Germline CDR1 is MGHRA and CDR2 is YSYEKL. DNA for the CDR3: TGCGCCAGCAGCCAAGCCCGAGCGGGGCAGAACACTGAAGCTTTCTTT. This translates into CASSQARAGQNTEAFF.

The chain links TRBV28 to TRBJ1-5; D gene unclear. Trimming removed 3 bases from V and 9 bases from J, with 9 bases in between. From germline, CDR1 is MDHEN and CDR2 SYDVKM. CDR3 size: 12 residues. CDR3 DNA: TGTGCCAGCAGTTTCCCGAATAGGCCCCAGCATTTT. Amino acid sequence: CASSFPNRPQHF.

J is TRBJ2-5 and V is TRBV7-8; D is unclear. This CDR3 is 12 amino acids long. From germline, CDR1 is SGHVS and CDR2 FQNEAQ. Trimming took off 10 bases at V and 7 bases at J, with 16 bases between the two ends. This chain's CDR3 is CATGWVPGTQYF. The CDR3 region has the DNA TGTGCCACCGGGTGGGTTCCGGGGACCCAGTACTTC.

Here the CDR3 reads CAGSGRENTGELFF. For the CDR3, the DNA is TGTGCCGGATCGGGACGGGAAAACACCGGGGAGCTGTTTTTT. V usage is TRBV6-6 and J usage is TRBJ2-2, with D perhaps TRBD1 or TRBD2 (5 bases each). Trimming removed 11 bases at V and 2 bases at J, with 15 bases between. In germline, CDR1 is MNHNY, CDR2 SVGAGI (reference sequence). The CDR3 contains 14 residues.

This chain links TRBV4-1 with TRBJ2-4; 15 bases map to TRBD2. J was trimmed by 6 bases and V by 3 bases; bases with no gene match: 18. There are 21 residues in the CDR3. Germline CDR1 MGHRA, CDR2 YSYEKL. The CDR3 region is CASSHPSGTSGRTRLANIQYF. In DNA, the CDR3 is TGCGCCAGCAGCCACCCATCCGGGACTAGCGGGAGGACCCGCCTGGCAAACATTCAGTACTTC.

The CDR3 is CASSYSTSRGEQFF. In nucleotides, the CDR3 is TGTGCCAGCAGTTACTCAACTAGTCGGGGTGAGCAGTTCTTC. This chain connects TRBV6-5 to TRBJ2-1, with a tentative D call TRBD2 (5 bases). Germline V gene data show CDR1 as MNHEY and CDR2 as SVGAGI. The CDR3 runs 14 residues. Trimming pared 0 bases from V and 9 bases from J, leaving 12 bases between.

The rearrangement joins TRBV9 to TRBJ2-7; no definite D call. The V gene's germline CDR1 is SGDLS and CDR2 YYNGEE. This CDR3 spans 14 amino acids. V was shortened by 0 bases and J by 3 bases, with 10 bases between the two germline ends. This CDR3 is CASSVGAGYYEQYF. The CDR3, as DNA: TGTGCCAGCAGCGTAGGGGCCGGCTACTACGAGCAGTACTTC.

This chain uses TRBV5-4 with TRBJ1-4; 7 bases are shared with TRBD1. This CDR3 comprises 14 residues. V lost 1 base, J lost 8 bases, and 5 bases stayed unmatched. The V gene's germline CDR1 is SGHNT and CDR2 YYREEE (reference sequence). The CDR3 nucleotides are TGTGCCAGCAGCTTGAGACAGGGAGAAGAAAAACTGTTTTTT. This codes for CASSLRQGEEKLFF.

V gene TRBV18 combines with J gene TRBJ2-5; a weak D match, TRBD1 (6 bases). The germline gives CDR1 KGHSH, CDR2 LQKENI. This CDR3 has 13 amino acids. V was shortened by 6 bases and J by 3 bases, with 11 bases between the two germline ends. This CDR3 is CASSPGQEETQYF. The CDR3 nucleotides read TGTGCCAGCTCCCCGGGACAAGAAGAGACCCAGTACTTC. The full variable domain, in which reference TRBV18 and TRBJ2-5 provide the parts outside the CDR3, is NAGVMQNPRHLVRRRGQEARLRCSPMKGHSHVYWYRQLPEEGLKFMVYLQKENIIDESGMPKERFSAEFPKEGPSILRIQQVVRGDSAAYFCASSPGQEETQYFGPGTRLLVL.

V is TRBV5-1 and J is TRBJ2-7; the match to TRBD1 covers 8 bases. CDR1 and CDR2 (germline): SGHRS, YFSETQ. The CDR3 extends over 15 amino acids. V gave up 4 bases and J gave up 5 bases; unmatched junction bases: 11. CDR3 DNA sequence: TGCGCCAGCAGCCTCATCGGTCAGGGGGCCGACGAGCAGTACTTC. Translating it yields CASSLIGQGADEQYF.

The CDR3 DNA is TGTGCCTGGGCCGGGCCGTACTATGGCTACACCTTC. Its protein product is CAWAGPYYGYTF. This chain joins TRBV30 and TRBJ1-2; D not resolved. V lost 5 bases to trimming and J lost 3 bases, with 10 bases between them. In germline, CDR1 is GTSNPN, CDR2 SVGIG (reference sequence). This CDR3 comprises 12 residues.